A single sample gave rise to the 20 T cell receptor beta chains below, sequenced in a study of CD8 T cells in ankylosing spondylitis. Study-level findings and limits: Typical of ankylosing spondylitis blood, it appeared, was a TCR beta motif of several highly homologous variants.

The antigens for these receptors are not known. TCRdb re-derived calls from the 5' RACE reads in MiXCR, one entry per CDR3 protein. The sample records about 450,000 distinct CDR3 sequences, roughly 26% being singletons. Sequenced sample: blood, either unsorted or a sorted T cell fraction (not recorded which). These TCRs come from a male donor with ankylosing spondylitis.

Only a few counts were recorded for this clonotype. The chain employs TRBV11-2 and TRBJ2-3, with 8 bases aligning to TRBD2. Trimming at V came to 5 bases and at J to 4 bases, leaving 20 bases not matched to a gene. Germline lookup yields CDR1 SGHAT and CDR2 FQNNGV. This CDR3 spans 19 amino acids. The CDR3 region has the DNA TGTGCCAGCAGCACACAGGCCGGATGGAGCGGGAGTCGCGCAGATACGCAGTATTTT. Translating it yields CASSTQAGWSGSRADTQYF.

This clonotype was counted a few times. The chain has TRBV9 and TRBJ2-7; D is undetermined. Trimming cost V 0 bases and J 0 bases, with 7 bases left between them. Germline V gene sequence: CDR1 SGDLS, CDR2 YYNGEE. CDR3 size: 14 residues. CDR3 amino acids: CASSVDTSSYEQYV. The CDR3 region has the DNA TGTGCCAGCAGCGTAGATACGAGCTCCTACGAGCAGTACGTC.

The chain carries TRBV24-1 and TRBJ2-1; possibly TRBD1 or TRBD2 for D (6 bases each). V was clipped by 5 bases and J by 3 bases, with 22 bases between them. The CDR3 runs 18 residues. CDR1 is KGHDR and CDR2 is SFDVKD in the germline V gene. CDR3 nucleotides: TGTGCCACCAGTGCCCGTACCGGGACTCCCAGGGGCTACAATGAGCAGTTCTTC. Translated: CATSARTGTPRGYNEQFF.

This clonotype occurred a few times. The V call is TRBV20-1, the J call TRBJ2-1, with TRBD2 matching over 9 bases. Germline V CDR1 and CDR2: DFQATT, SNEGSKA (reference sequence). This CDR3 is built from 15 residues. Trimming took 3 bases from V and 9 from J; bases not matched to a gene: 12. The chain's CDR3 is CSARERTSAPTEQFF. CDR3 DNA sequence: TGCAGTGCTAGGGAAAGGACTAGCGCCCCCACTGAGCAGTTCTTC.

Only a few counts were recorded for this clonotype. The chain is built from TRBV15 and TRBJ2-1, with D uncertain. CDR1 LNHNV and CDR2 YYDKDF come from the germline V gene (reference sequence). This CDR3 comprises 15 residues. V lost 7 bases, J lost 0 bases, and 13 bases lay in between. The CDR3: CATKESLDSYNEQFF. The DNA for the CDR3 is TGTGCCACCAAGGAGTCTCTCGACTCCTACAATGAGCAGTTCTTC.

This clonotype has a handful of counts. The CDR3 spells CAISESGSGWYF. In nucleotides, the CDR3 is TGTGCCATCAGTGAGTCGGGAAGCGGTTGGTACTTC. The chain links TRBV10-3 to TRBJ2-7, with D possibly matching TRBD2 (5 bases). Germline loops: CDR1 ENHRY, CDR2 SYGVKD. CDR3 length: 12 residues. V was shortened by 0 bases and J by 12 bases, with 12 bases between the two germline ends.

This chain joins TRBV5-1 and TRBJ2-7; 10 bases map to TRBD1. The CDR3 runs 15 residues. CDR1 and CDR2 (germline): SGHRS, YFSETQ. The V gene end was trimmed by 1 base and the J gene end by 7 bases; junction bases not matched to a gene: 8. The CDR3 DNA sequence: TGCGCCAGCAGCTTGACCGGGACAGGGGTTTTTGAGCAGTACTTC. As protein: CASSLTGTGVFEQYF.

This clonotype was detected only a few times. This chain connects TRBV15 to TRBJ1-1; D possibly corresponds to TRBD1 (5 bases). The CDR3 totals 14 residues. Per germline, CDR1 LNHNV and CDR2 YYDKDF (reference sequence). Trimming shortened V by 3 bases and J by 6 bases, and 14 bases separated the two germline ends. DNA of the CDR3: TGTGCCACCAGCAGCATACCCCGGGGCGCTGAAGCTTTCTTT. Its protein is CATSSIPRGAEAFF.

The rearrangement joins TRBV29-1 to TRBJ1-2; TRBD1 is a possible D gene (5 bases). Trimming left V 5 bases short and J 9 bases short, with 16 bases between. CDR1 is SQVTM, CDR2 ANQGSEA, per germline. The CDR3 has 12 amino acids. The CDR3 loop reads CSVLGRDESYTF. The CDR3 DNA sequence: TGCAGCGTTCTGGGCAGGGACGAAAGCTACACCTTC.

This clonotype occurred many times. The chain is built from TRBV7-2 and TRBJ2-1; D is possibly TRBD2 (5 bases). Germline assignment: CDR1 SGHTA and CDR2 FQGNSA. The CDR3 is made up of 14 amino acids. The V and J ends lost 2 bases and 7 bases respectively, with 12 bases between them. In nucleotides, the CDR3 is TGTGCCAGCAGCTTAAGCACTAGGTTGAATGAGCAGTTCTTC. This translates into CASSLSTRLNEQFF.

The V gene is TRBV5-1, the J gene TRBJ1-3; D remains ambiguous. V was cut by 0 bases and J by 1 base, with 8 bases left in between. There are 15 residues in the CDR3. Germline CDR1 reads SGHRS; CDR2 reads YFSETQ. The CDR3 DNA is TGCGCCAGCAGCTTGGCCCAGTTTTCTGGAAACACCATATATTTT. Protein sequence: CASSLAQFSGNTIYF.

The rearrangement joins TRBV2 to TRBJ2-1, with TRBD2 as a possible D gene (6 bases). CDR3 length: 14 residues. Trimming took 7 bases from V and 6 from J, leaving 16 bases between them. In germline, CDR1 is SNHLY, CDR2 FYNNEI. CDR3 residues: CASILPSAGNEQFF. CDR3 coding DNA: TGTGCCAGCATCCTACCTAGCGCCGGCAATGAGCAGTTCTTC.

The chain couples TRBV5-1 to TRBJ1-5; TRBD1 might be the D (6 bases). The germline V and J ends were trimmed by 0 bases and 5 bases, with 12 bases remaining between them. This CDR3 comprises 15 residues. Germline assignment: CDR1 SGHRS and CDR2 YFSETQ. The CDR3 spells CASSLVGGRDQPQHF. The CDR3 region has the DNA TGCGCCAGCAGCTTGGTGGGGGGCCGGGATCAGCCCCAGCATTTT.

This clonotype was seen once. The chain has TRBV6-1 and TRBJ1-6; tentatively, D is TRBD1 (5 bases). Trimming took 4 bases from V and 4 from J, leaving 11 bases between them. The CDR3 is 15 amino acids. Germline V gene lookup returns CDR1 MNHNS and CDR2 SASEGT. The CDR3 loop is CASSVPGGYNSPLHF. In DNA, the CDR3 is TGTGCCAGCAGTGTCCCCGGGGGTTATAATTCACCCCTCCACTTT.

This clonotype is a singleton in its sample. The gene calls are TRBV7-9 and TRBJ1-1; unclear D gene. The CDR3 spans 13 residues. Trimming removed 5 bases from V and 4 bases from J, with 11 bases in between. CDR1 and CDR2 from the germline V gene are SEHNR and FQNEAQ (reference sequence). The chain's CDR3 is CASSITTSTEAFF. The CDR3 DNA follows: TGTGCCAGCAGCATCACCACGAGCACTGAAGCTTTCTTT.

CDR3: CASSVEGTDTGELFF. CDR3 DNA sequence: TGTGCCAGCAGTGTAGAGGGGACGGACACCGGGGAGCTGTTTTTT. The rearrangement links TRBV2 to TRBJ2-2; the D call may be TRBD1 or TRBD2 (5 bases each). Deletions cut 4 bases from V and 3 bases from J, with 12 bases between. Germline V gives CDR1 SNHLY, CDR2 FYNNEI. The CDR3 contains 15 residues.

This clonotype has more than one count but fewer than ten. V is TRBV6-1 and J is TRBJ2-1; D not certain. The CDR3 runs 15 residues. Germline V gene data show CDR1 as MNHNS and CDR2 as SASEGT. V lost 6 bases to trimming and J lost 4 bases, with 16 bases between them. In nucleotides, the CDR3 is TGTGCCAGCAGGGTTCCGGGCCTGGGATACAATGAGCAGTTCTTC. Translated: CASRVPGLGYNEQFF.

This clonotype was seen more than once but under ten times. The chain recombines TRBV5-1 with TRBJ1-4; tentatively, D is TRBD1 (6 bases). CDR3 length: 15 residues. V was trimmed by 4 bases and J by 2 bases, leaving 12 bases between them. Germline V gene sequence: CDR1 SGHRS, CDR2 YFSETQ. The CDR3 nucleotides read TGCGCCAGCAGCGGAACAGGGACCACTAATGAAAAACTGTTTTTT. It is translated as CASSGTGTTNEKLFF.

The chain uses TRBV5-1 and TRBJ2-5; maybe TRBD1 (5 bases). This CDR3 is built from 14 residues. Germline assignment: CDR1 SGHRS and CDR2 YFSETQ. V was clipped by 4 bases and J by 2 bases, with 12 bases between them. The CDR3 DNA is TGCGCCAGCAGCAACCGACAGAGACAAGAGACCCAGTACTTC. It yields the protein CASSNRQRQETQYF.

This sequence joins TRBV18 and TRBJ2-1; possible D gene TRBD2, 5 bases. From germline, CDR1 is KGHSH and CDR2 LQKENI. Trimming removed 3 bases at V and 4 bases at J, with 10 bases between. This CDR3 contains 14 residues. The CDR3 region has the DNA TGTGCCAGCTCACCCCTCGGGGAGTACAATGAGCAGTTCTTC. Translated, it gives CASSPLGEYNEQFF.